Following are 32 T cell receptor beta chains from one sample sequenced in a study of spatial heterogeneity in lung cancer. Time point meaning: sample taken at primary tumor resection. Their antigens remain unidentified. TCRdb redid the calling of the 5' RACE reads with MiXCR, one entry per CDR3 protein. The repertoire holds about 13,000 distinct CDR3 sequences, with 5% to 6% as singletons. Notes on the study in general: One measure, the expanded intratumoral alpha and beta TCR count, tracked tumor mutation counts.

The sequencing used lung tumor tissue, collected at surgery. Every receptor here comes from a female donor with early-stage non-small cell lung cancer.

In its sample, this clonotype was seen many times. The chain combines TRBV29-1 with TRBJ1-2; 10 nucleotides align to TRBD1. V lost 4 bases, J lost 3 bases, and 5 bases stayed unmatched. CDR1 is SQVTM, CDR2 ANQGSEA, per germline. There are 14 residues in the CDR3. The CDR3 here is CSVGFGTGDYGYTF. CDR3 nucleotide sequence: TGCAGCGTTGGTTTCGGGACAGGGGACTATGGCTACACCTTC. Combining the CDR3 with reference TRBV29-1 and TRBJ1-2 gives the whole variable domain SAVISQKPSRDICQRGTSLTIQCQVDSQVTMMFWYRQQPGQSLTLIATANQGSEATYESGFVIDKFPISRPNLTFSTLTVSNMSPEDSSIYLCSVGFGTGDYGYTFGSGTRLTVV.

The table lists this clonotype with many counts. The chain carries TRBV5-1 and TRBJ2-7, with 7 positions matching TRBD2. Germline V CDR1 and CDR2: SGHRS, YFSETQ. The CDR3 runs to 14 residues. Germline trimming cut 0 bases from V and 5 bases from J; bases unmatched to any gene: 5. The CDR3 DNA sequence: TGCGCCAGCAGCTTGGATTCGGGGAGGGACGAGCAGTACTTC. This encodes CASSLDSGRDEQYF.

This clonotype was seen repeatedly, ten times or more. The chain joins TRBV30 to TRBJ1-6; the D is unclear. There are 14 residues in the CDR3. Per germline, CDR1 GTSNPN and CDR2 SVGIG (reference sequence). Trimming removed 7 bases at V and 10 bases at J, with 20 bases between. The CDR3 reads CASVEVLGRSPLHF. The CDR3 nucleotides are TGTGCCTCGGTGGAGGTTTTGGGCAGGTCACCCCTCCACTTT.

This clonotype was recorded many times. The rearrangement links TRBV3-1 to TRBJ2-1; tentatively, D is TRBD1 (6 bases). The length of the CDR3 is 13 residues. Germline values: CDR1 LGHDT, CDR2 YNNKEL (reference sequence). The ends were cut back, 8 bases at V and 3 bases at J, with 11 bases in the middle. This chain's CDR3 is CASWGRGYNEQFF. The CDR3 nucleotides are TGTGCCAGCTGGGGCAGGGGCTACAATGAGCAGTTCTTC.

This clonotype was seen ten or more times. A junction end diverges from the germline sequence, so it may reflect a read error. V gene TRBV7-7 combines with J gene TRBJ2-1; D may match TRBD1 or TRBD2 (5 bases each). Germline V lookup: CDR1 SSHAT, CDR2 FNYEAQ (reference sequence). This CDR3 spans 17 amino acids. The CDR3 nucleotides are TGTGCTAGCAGCCCCCGACTGGCGAAGGGACCCGGCCATGAGCAGTTCTTC. Its protein product is CASSPRLAKGPGHEQFF.

This chain uses TRBV2 with TRBJ2-1; D remains ambiguous. Germline CDR1 SNHLY, CDR2 FYNNEI. V lost 2 bases and J lost 3, with 11 bases in between. This CDR3 spans 15 amino acids. The CDR3 region has the DNA TGTGCCAGCAGTGAATACGCGTTCCTCTACAATGAGCAGTTCTTC. It specifies CASSEYAFLYNEQFF.

This clonotype showed up many times. The chain is built from TRBV28 and TRBJ1-5; maybe TRBD1 (5 bases). The CDR3 consists of 14 residues. Germline CDR1 is MDHEN and CDR2 is SYDVKM. V was cut by 6 bases and J by 6 bases, with 15 bases left in between. The CDR3 is CASRTGQPGQPQHF. CDR3 DNA: TGTGCCAGCAGAACGGGGCAGCCAGGTCAGCCCCAGCATTTT.

This clonotype occurred many times. CDR3 sequence reads: CASSLDPRTGEQYF. The CDR3 region has the DNA TGTGCCAGCAGCTTAGACCCGCGAACGGGAGAGCAGTACTTC. The chain joins TRBV11-2 to TRBJ2-7; D is possibly TRBD2 (5 bases). Germline V gene data show CDR1 as SGHAT and CDR2 as FQNNGV. The CDR3 is 14 residues long. The V end was cut by 0 bases, the J end by 7 bases, with 13 bases between.

This clonotype was counted at least ten times. One end of the junction varies from germline; a read error may be responsible. CDR3 in DNA: TGTGCCAGCAACCAAGGGGCTAGCGGGGTGAACACCGGGGAGCTGTTTTTT. Translation gives CASNQGASGVNTGELFF. V and J are TRBV3-1 and TRBJ2-2, with TRBD2 matching over 9 bases. CDR1 is LGHDT and CDR2 is YNNKEL in the germline V gene (reference sequence). This CDR3 comprises 17 residues.

This clonotype has a count of ten or more. V is TRBV28 and J is TRBJ1-2, with 8 bases matching TRBD1. The ends lost 3 bases at V and 8 bases at J; junction bases unmatched: 8. The CDR3 has 14 amino acids. In germline, CDR1 is MDHEN, CDR2 SYDVKM. The CDR3 DNA follows: TGTGCCAGCAGTTTCAGGGGGCTTACGGTCGGCTACACCTTC. Translation: CASSFRGLTVGYTF.

This clonotype was picked up a small number of times. The genes are TRBV29-1 and TRBJ1-4; TRBD1 is a possible D gene (5 bases). This CDR3 comprises 13 residues. Germline V gene lookup returns CDR1 SQVTM and CDR2 ANQGSEA. Trimming cost V 6 bases and J 8 bases, with 16 bases left between them. CDR3 DNA sequence: TGCAGCGTCGGGACCCGGCAGGGAGAAAAACTGTTTTTT. This codes for CSVGTRQGEKLFF.

This clonotype was counted many times. The CDR3: CASSSLAGVVNEQFF. The CDR3 DNA reads as TGTGCCAGCAGCTCCCTAGCGGGGGTGGTGAATGAGCAGTTCTTC. The chain carries TRBV7-9 and TRBJ2-1; TRBD2 aligns across 10 bases. The CDR3 totals 15 residues. Germline CDR1 and CDR2: SEHNR and FQNEAQ (reference sequence). V lost 4 bases to trimming and J lost 7 bases; unmatched junction nucleotides: 7.

The table lists this clonotype with many counts. The rearrangement uses TRBV7-2 and TRBJ1-3; TRBD1 aligns across 9 bases. The V gene end was trimmed by 5 bases and the J gene end by 1 base; junction bases not matched to a gene: 6. Germline assignment: CDR1 SGHTA and CDR2 FQGNSA. The CDR3 is 16 residues long. DNA of the CDR3: TGTGCCAGCAGCATCACAGGGGGCGCTTCTGGAAACACCATATATTTT. This sequence encodes CASSITGGASGNTIYF. The full variable domain, its missing parts supplied by reference TRBV7-2 and TRBJ1-3, is GAGVSQSPSNKVTEKGKDVELRCDPISGHTALYWYRQSLGQGLEFLIYFQGNSAPDKSGLPSDRFSAERTGGSVSTLTIQRTQQEDSAVYLCASSITGGASGNTIYFGEGSWLTVV.

This clonotype was counted ten times or more. This chain links TRBV2 with TRBJ2-1, with 11 bases aligning to TRBD2. CDR1 is SNHLY and CDR2 is FYNNEI in the germline V gene. Trimming took 6 bases from V and 3 from J; bases not matched to a gene: 1. This CDR3 is built from 14 residues. The CDR3 nucleotides are TGTGCCAGCAGCGGGACTAGCGGCTACAATGAGCAGTTCTTC. Its translation is CASSGTSGYNEQFF.

This clonotype was counted ten times or more. This chain joins TRBV12-3 or TRBV12-4 and TRBJ1-3, with D maybe TRBD1 (5 bases). The CDR3 runs to 13 residues. V gave up 4 bases and J gave up 8 bases, with 12 bases separating them. The CDR3 nucleotides read TGTGCCAGCAGTTCTCTGCAGGGAGACACCATATATTTT. It encodes CASSSLQGDTIYF.

At least ten counts were recorded for this clonotype. This chain uses TRBV20-1 with TRBJ2-7; D unresolved. V shed 5 bases and J shed 3 bases, with 11 bases lying between them. The CDR3 length is 12 residues. CDR1 and CDR2 (germline): DFQATT, SNEGSKA (reference sequence). CDR3 sequence: CSAFNHFYEQYF. CDR3 DNA sequence: TGCAGTGCTTTTAATCATTTCTACGAGCAGTACTTC.

There are many counts of this clonotype. The rearrangement joins TRBV13 to TRBJ2-7; D is possibly TRBD1 (6 bases). Germline V gives CDR1 PRHDT, CDR2 FYEKMQ (reference sequence). V gave up 2 bases and J gave up 2 bases, with 13 bases separating them. The CDR3 extends over 15 amino acids. The CDR3 DNA reads TGTGCCAGCAGCTTAACACAGGGCTCCCCCTACGAGCAGTACTTC. Its protein product is CASSLTQGSPYEQYF.

This clonotype was recorded at least ten times. The V gene is TRBV18, the J gene TRBJ2-7; the match to TRBD1 covers 8 bases. CDR3 size: 13 residues. Losses at the gene ends were 8 bases for V and 2 bases for J; bases not matched to a gene: 5. Germline V gives CDR1 KGHSH, CDR2 LQKENI. In DNA form, the CDR3 reads TGTGCCAGCCGCGACAGGGGCCCCTACGAGCAGTACTTC. Protein: CASRDRGPYEQYF.

This clonotype came up many times. The chain links TRBV3-1 to TRBJ1-1; TRBD1 agrees at 7 bases. Germline assignment: CDR1 LGHDT and CDR2 YNNKEL (reference sequence). V trimming: 3 bases; J trimming: 4 bases; junction bases outside the gene matches: 8. The length of the CDR3 is 15 residues. The CDR3, as DNA: TGTGCCAGCAGCCAGACGGGACAGATGGGCACTGAAGCTTTCTTT. This translates into CASSQTGQMGTEAFF.

At least ten counts were recorded for this clonotype. This chain joins TRBV3-1 and TRBJ2-4; 9 bases line up with TRBD2. Germline V gene sequence: CDR1 LGHDT, CDR2 YNNKEL (reference sequence). J was trimmed by 6 bases and V by 3 bases; bases with no gene match: 3. The CDR3 runs 14 residues. The CDR3 loop is CASSQTSGINIQYF. The DNA of the CDR3 is TGTGCCAGCAGCCAGACTAGCGGAATAAACATTCAGTACTTC.

In this sample, this clonotype is medium-sized. The V call is TRBV15, the J call TRBJ2-1; TRBD1 aligns across 11 bases. The J segment lost 7 bases and the V segment lost 6 bases, leaving 8 bases of the junction unmatched. This CDR3 has 15 amino acids. Germline V CDR1 and CDR2: LNHNV, YYDKDF (reference sequence). In DNA, the CDR3 is TGTGCCACCAGGGTACTAGGGACAGGGGGGAATGAGCAGTTCTTC. This gives the protein CATRVLGTGGNEQFF.

This clonotype was counted many times. The V and J genes are TRBV5-1 and TRBJ2-5, with 10 bases aligning to TRBD2. The CDR3 has 15 amino acids. J gave up 4 bases and V 4 bases, and 7 bases lay outside the gene matches. Germline CDR1 reads SGHRS; CDR2 reads YFSETQ. The CDR3 DNA follows: TGCGCCAGCAGCCCCGGGACTAGCGTAATAGAGACCCAGTACTTC. Translation: CASSPGTSVIETQYF. The variable domain in full, with the rest retrieved from reference TRBV5-1 and TRBJ2-5, is KAGVTQTPRYLIKTRGQQVTLSCSPISGHRSVSWYQQTPGQGLQFLFEYFSETQRNKGNFPGRFSGRQFSNSRSEMNVSTLELGDSALYLCASSPGTSVIETQYFGPGTRLLVL.

This clonotype counts as medium-sized. This chain joins TRBV13 and TRBJ2-1; perhaps TRBD2 as D (6 bases). Trimming took 2 bases from V and 15 from J, leaving 17 bases between them. This CDR3 has 13 residues. Looked up from germline, CDR1 is PRHDT and CDR2 is FYEKMQ (reference sequence). DNA for the CDR3: TGTGCCAGCAGCTTATATCCCGGCGGGGACCCGTTCTTC. Its protein is CASSLYPGGDPFF.

This clonotype was detected many times. The gene calls are TRBV30 and TRBJ2-1, with no clear D. The CDR3 contains 14 residues. The V gene's germline CDR1 is GTSNPN and CDR2 SVGIG (reference sequence). V dropped 0 bases and J dropped 5 bases, with 11 bases sitting between them. CDR3 DNA: TGTGCCTGGAGTGTAAGGCTAGAGCACAATGAGCAGTTCTTC. Its protein is CAWSVRLEHNEQFF. The full variable domain, completed using reference TRBV30 and TRBJ2-1, is SQTIHQWPATLVQPVGSPLSLECTVEGTSNPNLYWYRQAAGRGLQLLFYSVGIGQISSEVPQNLSASRPQDRQFILSSKKLLLSDSGFYLCAWSVRLEHNEQFFGPGTRLTVL.

In this sample, this clonotype turned up many times. The chain combines TRBV9 with TRBJ2-7, with D tentatively TRBD1 or TRBD2 (6 bases each). The CDR3 is made up of 13 amino acids. V was trimmed by 5 bases and J by 3 bases, leaving 12 bases between them. Germline lookup yields CDR1 SGDLS and CDR2 YYNGEE. The CDR3 reads CASSGGLDYEQYF. The CDR3 region has the DNA TGTGCCAGCAGTGGGGGGCTAGACTACGAGCAGTACTTC.

This clonotype appeared many times. The genes are TRBV11-2 and TRBJ2-1, with 9 positions matching TRBD2. The CDR3 totals 17 residues. Germline values: CDR1 SGHAT, CDR2 FQNNGV. V gave up 3 bases and J gave up 6 bases; unmatched junction bases: 12. Written as DNA, the CDR3 is TGTGCCAGCAGCTTTCTTGCTCGTGGCGGGGGGGCCAATGAGCAGTTCTTC. It is translated as CASSFLARGGGANEQFF.

This clonotype occurred many times. This sequence joins TRBV20-1 and TRBJ1-1; weak D call: TRBD1 (5 bases). Trimming removed 0 bases from V and 5 bases from J, with 13 bases in between. The CDR3 loop spans 14 amino acids. Germline CDR1 DFQATT, CDR2 SNEGSKA (reference sequence). This CDR3 reads CSARESGGRTEAFF. DNA of the CDR3: TGCAGTGCTAGAGAGTCGGGGGGTAGGACTGAAGCTTTCTTT.

This clonotype was found many times. This sequence joins TRBV25-1 and TRBJ2-2; no clear D. The CDR3 is made up of 13 amino acids. V gave up 7 bases and J gave up 1 base, with 7 bases separating them. The germline V gene has CDR1 MGHDK and CDR2 SYGVNS. CDR3 residues: CASTRKNTGELFF. In DNA form, the CDR3 reads TGTGCCAGCACCCGAAAGAACACCGGGGAGCTGTTTTTT.

CDR3 nucleotide sequence: TGCAGTGCTAGAGATTGGGCGTCGACAGGAACCTACGAGCAGTACTTC. Translated: CSARDWASTGTYEQYF. The genes are TRBV20-1 and TRBJ2-7; weak D call: TRBD1 (6 bases). V was clipped by 0 bases and J by 2 bases, with 17 bases between them. The CDR3 loop spans 16 amino acids. Germline values: CDR1 DFQATT, CDR2 SNEGSKA (reference sequence).

The sample holds many counts of this clonotype. The chain employs TRBV20-1 and TRBJ2-1; no definite D call. This CDR3 has 11 amino acids. Deletions cut 5 bases from V and 6 bases from J, with 8 bases between. Looked up from germline, CDR1 is DFQATT and CDR2 is SNEGSKA (reference sequence). CDR3 DNA sequence: TGCAGTGCTGGCTTCCGCAATGAGCAGTTCTTC. Translated, it gives CSAGFRNEQFF.

This clonotype appeared many times. V is TRBV27 and J is TRBJ2-3; 8 bases align to TRBD1. After removal of 5 bases from V and 9 bases from J, the junction contained 10 bases not matched to a gene. The CDR3 length is 14 residues. Germline CDR1 is MNHEY and CDR2 is SMNVEV (reference sequence). In nucleotides, the CDR3 is TGTGCCAGCAGTCTTGGACAGGGTCCCGCAACGCAGTATTTT. This encodes CASSLGQGPATQYF.

This clonotype came up many times. The chain has TRBV20-1 and TRBJ1-1; 12 bases map to TRBD1. Per the germline V gene, CDR1 is DFQATT and CDR2 is SNEGSKA (reference sequence). CDR3 length: 19 amino acids. Trimming took 3 bases from V and 2 from J; bases not matched to a gene: 16. CDR3 region: CSARILGTGGLSPNTEAFF. CDR3 nucleotides: TGCAGTGCTAGGATCCTCGGGACAGGGGGCTTGTCCCCTAACACTGAAGCTTTCTTT.